This T cell receptor beta chain is drawn from a study of cytomegalovirus exposure and HLA in healthy donors. This clone was recorded a few times. The CDR3 has 14 residues. Germline assignment: CDR1 GTSNPN and CDR2 SVGIG (reference sequence). The trim removed 3 bases at V and 4 bases at J, leaving 6 bases unmatched. It was with 60 Vbeta and 13 Jbeta primers that the PCR ran. Sequenced by immunoSEQ multiplex PCR; TCRdb stores in-frame clones only, minus some. The sample lists 150,000 to 200,000 clones; over 70% were seen once. The receptor comes from a woman aged 18 to 35 in good health and CMV-seropositive. The chain couples TRBV30 to TRBJ2-3; 8 bases agree with TRBD2. The sample comprised PBMCs. The CDR3: CAWSVGLAADTQYF. CDR3 sequence (DNA): TGTGCCTGGAGCGTAGGACTAGCTGCAGATACGCAGTATTTT. Combining the CDR3 with reference TRBV30 and TRBJ2-3 gives the whole variable domain SQTIHQWPATLVQPVGSPLSLECTVEGTSNPNLYWYRQAAGRGLQLLFYSVGIGQISSEVPQNLSASRPQDRQFILSSKKLLLSDSGFYLCAWSVGLAADTQYFGPGTRLTVL.